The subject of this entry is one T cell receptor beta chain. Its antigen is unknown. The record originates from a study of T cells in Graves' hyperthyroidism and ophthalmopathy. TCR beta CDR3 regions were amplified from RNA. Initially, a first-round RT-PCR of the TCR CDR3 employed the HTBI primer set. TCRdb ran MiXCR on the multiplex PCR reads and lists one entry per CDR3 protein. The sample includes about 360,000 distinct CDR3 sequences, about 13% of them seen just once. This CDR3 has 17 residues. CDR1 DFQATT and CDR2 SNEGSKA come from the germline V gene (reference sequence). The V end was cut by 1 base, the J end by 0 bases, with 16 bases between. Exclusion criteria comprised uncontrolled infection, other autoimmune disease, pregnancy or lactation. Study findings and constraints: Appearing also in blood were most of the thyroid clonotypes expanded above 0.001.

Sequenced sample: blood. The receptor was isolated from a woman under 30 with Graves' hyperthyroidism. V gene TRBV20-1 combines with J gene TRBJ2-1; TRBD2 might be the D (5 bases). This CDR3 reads CSARGGNGESSYNEQFF. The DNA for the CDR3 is TGCAGTGCTAGAGGAGGGAACGGGGAGAGCTCCTACAATGAGCAGTTCTTC.